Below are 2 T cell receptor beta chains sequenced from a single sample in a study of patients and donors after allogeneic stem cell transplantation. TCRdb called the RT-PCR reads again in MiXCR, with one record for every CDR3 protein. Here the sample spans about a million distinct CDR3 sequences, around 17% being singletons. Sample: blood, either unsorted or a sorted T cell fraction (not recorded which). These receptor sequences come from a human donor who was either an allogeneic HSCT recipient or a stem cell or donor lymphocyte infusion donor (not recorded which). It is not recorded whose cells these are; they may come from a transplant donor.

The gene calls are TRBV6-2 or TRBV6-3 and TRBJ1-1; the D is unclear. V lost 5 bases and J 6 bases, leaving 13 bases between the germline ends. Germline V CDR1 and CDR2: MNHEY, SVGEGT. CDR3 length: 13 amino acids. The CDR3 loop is CASSRPYDPEAFF. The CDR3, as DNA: TGTGCCAGCAGTCGACCCTACGACCCTGAAGCTTTCTTT.

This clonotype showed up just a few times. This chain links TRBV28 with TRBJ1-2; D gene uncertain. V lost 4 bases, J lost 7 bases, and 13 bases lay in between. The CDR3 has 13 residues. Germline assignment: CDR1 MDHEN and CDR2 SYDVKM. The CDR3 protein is CASSSGLSVGYTF. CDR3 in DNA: TGTGCCAGCAGTTCCGGACTCTCTGTTGGCTACACCTTC.